This TCR beta chain was recovered during a study of T cell responses to AZD1222 COVID-19 vaccine. General study findings and limits: Rises in breadth and depth of Spike-specific TCRs came after two AZD1222 doses. In a largely white British group with more females than males, clonal diversity was possibly underestimated.

On this clone itself: Its antigen is not identified.

Pooled samples include second doses given at about 4 or 12 weeks. Germline V gene data show CDR1 as GTSNPN and CDR2 as SVGIG (reference sequence). The V end was cut by 5 bases, the J end by 9 bases, with 23 bases between. The CDR3 totals 15 residues. TCRdb's table, derived via immunoSEQ multiplex PCR, lists solely in-frame clones and lacks some. The table includes about 25,000 clones, around 86% detected once. This TCR came from an adult who received the AZD1222 COVID-19 vaccine. Sequences were derived from peripheral blood, sampled 28 days after the second AZD1222 dose. This chain links TRBV30 with TRBJ2-1; either TRBD1 or TRBD2 may supply D (5 bases each). The CDR3 sequence: CAWGAKDARGVEQFF. In DNA form, the CDR3 reads TGTGCCTGGGGTGCGAAGGATGCGAGGGGCGTTGAGCAGTTCTTC.